This T cell receptor beta chain stems from a study of blood T cell repertoires in COVID-19. Study context: There were acute and convalescent COVID-19 samples, and they came from the United States, Italy and Spain. The analysed material was cDNA or gDNA that came from T cells, B-cell-depleted T cells, or PBMCs.

All enrollees were roughly 18 to 89 years old and from about 25 US areas. Membership in each cohort depended on participant-reported clinical history. The V and J ends lost 4 bases and 4 bases respectively, with 8 bases between them. There are 13 residues in the CDR3. Germline V gene lookup returns CDR1 SGHVS and CDR2 FNYEAQ. A few counts support this clone. The protocol was immunoSEQ multiplex PCR, while the TCRdb copy is restricted to in-frame clones and leaves out a portion. The table includes a few hundred thousand clones, 86% detected once. The chain carries TRBV7-6 and TRBJ2-1; D gene unclear. Sequencing was carried out using PBMCs or T cells enriched from blood (not recorded which). This TCR was recovered from a woman in her forties with acute COVID-19. CDR3 region: CASSSLGYNEQFF. CDR3 bases: TGTGCCAGCAGCTCCCTAGGATACAATGAGCAGTTCTTC. The entire variable domain, with the rest obtained from reference TRBV7-6 and TRBJ2-1, is as follows: GAGVSQSPRYKVTKRGQDVALRCDPISGHVSLYWYRQALGQGPEFLTYFNYEAQQDKSGLPNDRFSAERPEGSISTLTIQRTEQRDSAMYRCASSSLGYNEQFFGPGTRLTVL.